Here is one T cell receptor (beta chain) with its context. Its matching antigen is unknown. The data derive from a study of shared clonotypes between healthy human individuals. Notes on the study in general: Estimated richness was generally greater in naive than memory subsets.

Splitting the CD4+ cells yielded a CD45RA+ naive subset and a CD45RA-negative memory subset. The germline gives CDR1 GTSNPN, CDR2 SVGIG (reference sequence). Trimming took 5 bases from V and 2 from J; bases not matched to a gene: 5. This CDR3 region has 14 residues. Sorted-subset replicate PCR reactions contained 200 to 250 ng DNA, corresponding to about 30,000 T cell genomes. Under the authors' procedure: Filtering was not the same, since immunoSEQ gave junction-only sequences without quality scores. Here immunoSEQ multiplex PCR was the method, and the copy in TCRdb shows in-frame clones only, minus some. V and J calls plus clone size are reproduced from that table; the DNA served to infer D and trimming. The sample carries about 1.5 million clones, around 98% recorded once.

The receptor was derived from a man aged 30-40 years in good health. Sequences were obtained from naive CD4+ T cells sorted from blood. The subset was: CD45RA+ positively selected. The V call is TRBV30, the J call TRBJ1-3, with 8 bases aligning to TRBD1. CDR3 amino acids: CAWDRGKAGNTIYF. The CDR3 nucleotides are TGTGCCTGGGACAGGGGAAAAGCTGGAAACACCATATATTTT.